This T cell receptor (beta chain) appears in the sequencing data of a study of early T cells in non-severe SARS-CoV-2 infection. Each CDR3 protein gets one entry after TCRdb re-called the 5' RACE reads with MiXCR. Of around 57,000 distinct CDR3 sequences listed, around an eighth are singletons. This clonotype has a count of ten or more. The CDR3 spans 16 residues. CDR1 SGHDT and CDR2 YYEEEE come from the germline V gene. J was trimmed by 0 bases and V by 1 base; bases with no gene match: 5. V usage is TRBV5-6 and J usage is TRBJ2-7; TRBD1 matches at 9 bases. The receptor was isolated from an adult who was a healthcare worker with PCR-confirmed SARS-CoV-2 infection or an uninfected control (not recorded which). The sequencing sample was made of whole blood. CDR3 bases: TGTGCCAGCAGCTTGATGGGGGACAGGGTCTCCTACGAGCAGTACTTC. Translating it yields CASSLMGDRVSYEQYF. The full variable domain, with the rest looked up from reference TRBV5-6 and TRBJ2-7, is DAGVTQSPTHLIKTRGQQVTLRCSPKSGHDTVSWYQQALGQGPQFIFQYYEEEERQRGNFPDRFSGHQFPNYSSELNVNALLLGDSALYLCASSLMGDRVSYEQYFGPGTRLTVT.